This TCR beta chain originates from a study of T cell changes during pregnancy in multiple sclerosis. V gave up 1 base and J gave up 6 bases, with 13 bases separating them. The germline V gene has CDR1 SGHAT and CDR2 FQNNGV. CDR3 size: 15 residues. Only in-frame clones appear in the TCRdb table, and some are missing; sequencing was by immunoSEQ multiplex PCR. The repertoire holds about 100,000 clones, with more than 80% as singletons. This clone was seen once. The receptor comes from a female donor with multiple sclerosis, enrolled in a pregnancy study. The V and J genes are TRBV11-2 and TRBJ2-1; the D is unclear. Material: peripheral blood, obtained in the second trimester of pregnancy. The CDR3: CASSLGQRTINEQFF. For the CDR3, the DNA is TGTGCCAGCAGCTTAGGTCAGCGAACCATCAATGAGCAGTTCTTC.